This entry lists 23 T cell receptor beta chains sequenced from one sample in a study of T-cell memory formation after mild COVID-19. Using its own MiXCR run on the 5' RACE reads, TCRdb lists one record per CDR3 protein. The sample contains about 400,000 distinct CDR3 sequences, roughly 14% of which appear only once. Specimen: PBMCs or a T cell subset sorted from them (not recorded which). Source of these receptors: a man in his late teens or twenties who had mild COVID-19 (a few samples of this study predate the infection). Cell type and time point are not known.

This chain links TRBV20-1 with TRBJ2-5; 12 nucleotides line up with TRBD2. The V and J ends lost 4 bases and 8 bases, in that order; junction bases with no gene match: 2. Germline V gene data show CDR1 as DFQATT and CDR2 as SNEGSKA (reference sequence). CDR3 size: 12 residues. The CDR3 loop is CSAILAGGTQYF. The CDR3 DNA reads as TGCAGTGCTATACTAGCGGGGGGTACCCAGTACTTC.

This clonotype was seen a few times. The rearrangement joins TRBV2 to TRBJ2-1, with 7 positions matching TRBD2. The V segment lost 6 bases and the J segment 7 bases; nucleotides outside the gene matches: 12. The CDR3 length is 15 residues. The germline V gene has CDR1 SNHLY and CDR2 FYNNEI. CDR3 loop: CASRAGGGSWNEQFF. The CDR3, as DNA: TGTGCCAGCAGGGCCGGCGGGGGAAGTTGGAATGAGCAGTTCTTC.

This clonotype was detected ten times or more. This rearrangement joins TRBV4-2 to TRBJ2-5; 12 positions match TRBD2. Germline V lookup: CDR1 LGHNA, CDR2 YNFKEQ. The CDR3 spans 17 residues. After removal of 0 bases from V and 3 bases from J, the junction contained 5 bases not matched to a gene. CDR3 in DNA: TGTGCCAGCAGCCAAGAACTAGCGGGGGGAGTTGAAGAGACCCAGTACTTC. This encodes CASSQELAGGVEETQYF.

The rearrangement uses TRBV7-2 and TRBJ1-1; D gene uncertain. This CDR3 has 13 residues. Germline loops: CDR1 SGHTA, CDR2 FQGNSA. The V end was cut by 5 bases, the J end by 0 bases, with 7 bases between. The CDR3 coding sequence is TGTGCCAGCAGCAACATGATGAACACTGAAGCTTTCTTT. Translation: CASSNMMNTEAFF.

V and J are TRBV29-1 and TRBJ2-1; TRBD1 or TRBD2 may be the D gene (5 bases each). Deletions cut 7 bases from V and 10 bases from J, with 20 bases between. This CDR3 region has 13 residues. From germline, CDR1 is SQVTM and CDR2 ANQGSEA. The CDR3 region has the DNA TGCAGCGCTACCGGGACGCATCGGGGAGAGCAGTTCTTC. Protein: CSATGTHRGEQFF.

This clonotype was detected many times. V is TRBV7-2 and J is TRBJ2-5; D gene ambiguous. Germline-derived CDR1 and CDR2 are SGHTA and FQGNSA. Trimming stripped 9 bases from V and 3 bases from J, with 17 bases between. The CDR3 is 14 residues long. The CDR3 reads CASHLGNPKETQYF. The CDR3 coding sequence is TGTGCCAGTCACCTAGGCAACCCAAAAGAGACCCAGTACTTC.

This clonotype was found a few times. CDR3 DNA sequence: TGTGCCAGCTCACCATCGGACAGGGGAGCTTTCTTT. It translates to CASSPSDRGAFF. J is TRBJ1-1 and V is TRBV18, with 9 positions matching TRBD1. Per the germline V gene, CDR1 is KGHSH and CDR2 is LQKENI. Germline trimming cut 2 bases from V and 10 bases from J; bases unmatched to any gene: 2. The length of the CDR3 is 12 residues.

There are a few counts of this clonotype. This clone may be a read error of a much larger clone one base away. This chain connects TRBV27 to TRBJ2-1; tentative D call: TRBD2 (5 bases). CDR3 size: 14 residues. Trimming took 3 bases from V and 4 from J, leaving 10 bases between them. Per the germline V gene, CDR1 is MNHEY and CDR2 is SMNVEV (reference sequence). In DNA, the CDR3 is TGTGCCAGCAGTTTCCCGGGGTCTTACAATGAGCAGTTCTTC. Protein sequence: CASSFPGSYNEQFF.

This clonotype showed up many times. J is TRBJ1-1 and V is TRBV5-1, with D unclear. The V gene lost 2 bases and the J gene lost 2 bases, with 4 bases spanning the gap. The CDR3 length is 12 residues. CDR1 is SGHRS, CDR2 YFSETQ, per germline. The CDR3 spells CASSLSNTEAFF. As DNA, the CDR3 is TGCGCCAGCAGCTTAAGTAACACTGAAGCTTTCTTT.

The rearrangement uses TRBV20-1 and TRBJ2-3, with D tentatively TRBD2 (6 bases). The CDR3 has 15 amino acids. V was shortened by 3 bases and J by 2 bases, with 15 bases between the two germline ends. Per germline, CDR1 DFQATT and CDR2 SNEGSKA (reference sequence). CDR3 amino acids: CSASSGAEHTDTQYF. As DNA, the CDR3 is TGCAGTGCTAGTAGCGGTGCAGAGCACACAGATACGCAGTATTTT.

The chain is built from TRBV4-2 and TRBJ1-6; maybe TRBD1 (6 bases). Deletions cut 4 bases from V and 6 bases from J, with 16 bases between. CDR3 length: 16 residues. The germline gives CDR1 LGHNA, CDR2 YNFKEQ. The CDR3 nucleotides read TGTGCCAGCAGCCCCGCAGATCAGGGGTTTAATTCACCCCTCCACTTT. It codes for CASSPADQGFNSPLHF.

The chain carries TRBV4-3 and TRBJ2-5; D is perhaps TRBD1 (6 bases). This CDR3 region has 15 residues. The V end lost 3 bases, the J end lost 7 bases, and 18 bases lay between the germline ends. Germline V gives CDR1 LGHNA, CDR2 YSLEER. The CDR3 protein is CASSQEMTGETTQYF. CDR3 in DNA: TGCGCCAGCAGCCAGGAGATGACAGGAGAAACGACCCAGTACTTC.

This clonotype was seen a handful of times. The CDR3 spells CASSPRRNEQFF. Written as DNA, the CDR3 is TGTGCCAGCTCACCAAGGAGGAATGAGCAGTTCTTC. The chain uses TRBV18 and TRBJ2-1, with D perhaps TRBD2 (5 bases). Germline loops: CDR1 KGHSH, CDR2 LQKENI. CDR3 length equals 12 residues. Trimming left V 2 bases short and J 7 bases short, with 6 bases between. Variable domain in full (rest from reference TRBV18 and TRBJ2-1): NAGVMQNPRHLVRRRGQEARLRCSPMKGHSHVYWYRQLPEEGLKFMVYLQKENIIDESGMPKERFSAEFPKEGPSILRIQQVVRGDSAAYFCASSPRRNEQFFGPGTRLTVL.

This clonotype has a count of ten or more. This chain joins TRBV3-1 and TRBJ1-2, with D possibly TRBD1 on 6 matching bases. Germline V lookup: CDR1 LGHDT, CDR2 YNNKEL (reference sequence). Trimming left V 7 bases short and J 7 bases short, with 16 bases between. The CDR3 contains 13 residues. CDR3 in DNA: TGTGCCAGCAAGAGCGAGGGGGACATTGGCTACACCTTC. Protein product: CASKSEGDIGYTF.

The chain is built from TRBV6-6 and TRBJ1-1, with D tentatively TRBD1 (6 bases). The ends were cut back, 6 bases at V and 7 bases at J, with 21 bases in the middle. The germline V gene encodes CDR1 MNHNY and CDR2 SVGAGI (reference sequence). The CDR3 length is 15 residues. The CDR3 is CASRWGTRGAGEAFF. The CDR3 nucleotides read TGTGCCAGCAGGTGGGGCACACGGGGGGCAGGTGAAGCTTTCTTT.

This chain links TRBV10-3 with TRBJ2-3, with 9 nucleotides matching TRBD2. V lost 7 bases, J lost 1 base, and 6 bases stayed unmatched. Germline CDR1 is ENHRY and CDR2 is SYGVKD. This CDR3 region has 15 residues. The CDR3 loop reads CAIKSSGGRTDTQYF. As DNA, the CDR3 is TGTGCCATCAAAAGTAGCGGGGGACGCACAGATACGCAGTATTTT.

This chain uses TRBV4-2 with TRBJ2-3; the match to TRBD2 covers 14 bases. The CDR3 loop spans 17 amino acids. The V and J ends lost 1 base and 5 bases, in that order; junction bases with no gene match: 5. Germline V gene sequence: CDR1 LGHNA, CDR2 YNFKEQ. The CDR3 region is CASSQVGTSGGLDTQYF. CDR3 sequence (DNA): TGTGCCAGCAGCCAAGTCGGGACTAGCGGGGGCCTAGATACGCAGTATTTT.

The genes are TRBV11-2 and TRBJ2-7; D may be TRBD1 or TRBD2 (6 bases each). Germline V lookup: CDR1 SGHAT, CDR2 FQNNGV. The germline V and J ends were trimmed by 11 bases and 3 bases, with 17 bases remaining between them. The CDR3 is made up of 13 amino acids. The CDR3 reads CACATGRHYEQYF. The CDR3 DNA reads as TGTGCCTGCGCAACAGGGAGGCACTACGAGCAGTACTTC.

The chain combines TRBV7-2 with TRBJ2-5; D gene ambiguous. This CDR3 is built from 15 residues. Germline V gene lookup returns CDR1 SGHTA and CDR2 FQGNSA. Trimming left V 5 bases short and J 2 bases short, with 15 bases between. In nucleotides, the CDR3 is TGTGCCAGCAGCCCCCAGCGTGGCCCACAAGAGACCCAGTACTTC. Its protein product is CASSPQRGPQETQYF.

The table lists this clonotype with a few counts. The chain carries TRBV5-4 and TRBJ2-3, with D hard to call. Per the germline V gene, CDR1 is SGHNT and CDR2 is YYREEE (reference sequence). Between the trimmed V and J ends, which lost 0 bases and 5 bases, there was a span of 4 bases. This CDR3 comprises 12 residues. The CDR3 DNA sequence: TGTGCCAGCAGCTTGGAGCGAGATACGCAGTATTTT. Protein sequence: CASSLERDTQYF.

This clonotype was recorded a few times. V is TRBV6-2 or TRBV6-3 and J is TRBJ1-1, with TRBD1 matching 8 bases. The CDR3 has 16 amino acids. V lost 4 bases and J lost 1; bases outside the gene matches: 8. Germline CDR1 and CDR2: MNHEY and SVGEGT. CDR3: CASSSLPGTGNTEAFF. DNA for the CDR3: TGTGCCAGCAGTTCCTTACCCGGGACAGGGAACACTGAAGCTTTCTTT.

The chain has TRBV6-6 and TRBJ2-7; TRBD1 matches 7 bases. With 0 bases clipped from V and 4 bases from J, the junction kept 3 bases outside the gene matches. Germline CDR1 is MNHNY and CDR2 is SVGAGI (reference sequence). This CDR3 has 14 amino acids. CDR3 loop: CASSYSGTAYEQYV. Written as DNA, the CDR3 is TGTGCCAGCAGTTACTCCGGGACAGCATACGAGCAGTACGTC.

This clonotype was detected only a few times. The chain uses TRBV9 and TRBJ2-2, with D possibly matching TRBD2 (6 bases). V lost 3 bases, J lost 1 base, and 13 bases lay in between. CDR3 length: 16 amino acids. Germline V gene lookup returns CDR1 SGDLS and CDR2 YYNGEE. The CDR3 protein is CASSARGTENTGELFF. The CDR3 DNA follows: TGTGCCAGCAGCGCCCGGGGGACGGAGAACACCGGGGAGCTGTTTTTT.